This TCR beta chain was retrieved from a study of blood T cells in healthy people across ages. The V gene lost 0 bases and the J gene lost 2 bases, with 16 bases spanning the gap. The CDR3 length is 17 residues. The germline gives CDR1 SGHRS, CDR2 YFSETQ. It was with a sample-barcoded 5' primer and a J-beta primer mix that a second PCR of about 6 to 12 cycles was run. Using its own MiXCR run on the 5' RACE reads, TCRdb lists one record per CDR3 protein. The data hold hundreds of thousands of distinct CDR3 sequences, with roughly 30% observed a single time. Sequenced input: blood. The sequence was obtained from a woman older than 75 in good health. The genes are TRBV5-1 and TRBJ2-3; D gene uncertain. The CDR3 loop is CASSLAQGGWNTDTQYF. For the CDR3, the DNA is TGCGCCAGCAGCTTGGCCCAAGGCGGTTGGAACACAGATACGCAGTATTTT. Combining the CDR3 with reference TRBV5-1 and TRBJ2-3 gives the whole variable domain KAGVTQTPRYLIKTRGQQVTLSCSPISGHRSVSWYQQTPGQGLQFLFEYFSETQRNKGNFPGRFSGRQFSNSRSEMNVSTLELGDSALYLCASSLAQGGWNTDTQYFGPGTRLTVL.